Listed below are T cell receptor beta chains from one sample, sequenced in a study of cytomegalovirus exposure and HLA in healthy donors. The data were produced by immunoSEQ multiplex PCR, yet TCRdb's version contains in-frame clones alone and is incomplete. The sample shows about 120,000 clones, over 75% of them seen only once. Sequenced sample: PBMCs. These TCRs come from a woman under 30 in good health and CMV-seronegative. CDR3s include the opening cysteine and the closing phenylalanine or tryptophan. D genes are given only for firm matches. Where a row states a size, it is once, few, many or the class of an expanded clone; other rows omit it.

size	V	D	J	CDR3	DNA
once	TRBV9	.	TRBJ1-2	CASSTRGGDNYGYTF	TGTGCCAGCAGCACAAGGGGGGGGGACAACTATGGCTACACCTTC
.	TRBV2	.	TRBJ2-3	CASSEGTPGADTQYF	TGTGCCAGCAGTGAAGGGACCCCCGGGGCAGATACGCAGTATTTT
few	TRBV6-5	.	TRBJ2-7	CASGYSGVYEQYF	TGTGCCAGCGGGTACAGCGGAGTTTACGAGCAGTACTTC
.	TRBV19	.	TRBJ2-5	CASSTSGIGDFGGADSFQETQYF	TGTGCCAGTAGTACCTCCGGGATAGGAGATTTTGGAGGGGCCGACAGTTTCCAAGAGACCCAGTACTTC
.	TRBV6-1	.	TRBJ2-2	CASSTGPVGELFF	TGTGCCAGCAGTACAGGGCCGGTCGGGGAGCTGTTTTTT
once	TRBV5-1	TRBD2	TRBJ2-1	CASSLILAGDLGGEQFF	TGCGCCAGCAGCTTAATACTAGCGGGAGATCTGGGGGGTGAGCAGTTCTTC
.	TRBV30	TRBD1	TRBJ1-3	CAWRAPGGRSGNTIYF	TGTGCCTGGAGGGCCCCAGGGGGCCGCTCTGGAAACACCATATATTTT
.	TRBV6-1	TRBD1	TRBJ2-7	CASKGDRDLYEQYF	TGTGCCAGCAAGGGGGACAGGGATCTCTACGAGCAGTACTTC
.	TRBV27	TRBD1	TRBJ1-2	CASSLLDRGQRSGYTF	TGTGCCAGCAGTTTATTGGACAGGGGGCAAAGGAGTGGCTACACCTTC
once	TRBV2	TRBD1	TRBJ2-7	CASLRDRASHEQYF	TGTGCCAGCCTCCGGGACAGGGCGTCCCACGAGCAGTACTTC
.	TRBV18	TRBD1	TRBJ1-2	CASSLGTAQSYGYTF	TGTGCCAGCTCACTTGGGACAGCACAATCCTATGGCTACACCTTC
.	TRBV9	TRBD2	TRBJ2-1	CASSATSGGYNEQFF	TGTGCCAGCAGCGCAACTAGCGGAGGTTACAATGAGCAGTTCTTC
.	TRBV10-3	.	TRBJ1-4	CAIKDRTDNEKLFF	TGTGCCATCAAGGACAGAACTGATAATGAAAAACTGTTTTTT
.	TRBV6-5	TRBD1	TRBJ1-3	CASSSRGQGSGNTIYF	TGTGCCAGCAGTTCGCGGGGACAGGGGTCTGGAAACACCATATATTTT
.	TRBV21-1	.	TRBJ2-7	CASPPYEQYF	TGTGCCAGCCCCCCATACGAGCAGTACTTC
.	TRBV18	.	TRBJ2-7	CASWGQGSYEQYF	TGTGCCAGCTGGGGCCAGGGCTCCTACGAGCAGTACTTC
few	TRBV19	.	TRBJ1-1	CASSAPTEAFF	TGTGCCAGTAGTGCGCCCACTGAAGCTTTCTTT
.	TRBV5-1	.	TRBJ1-1	CASSPSDGVNTEAFF	TGCGCCAGCAGCCCCTCCGACGGGGTTAACACTGAAGCTTTCTTT
few	TRBV19	TRBD1	TRBJ2-1	CASSPRGTGNNEQFF	TGTGCCAGTAGTCCCCGTGGGACAGGGAACAATGAGCAGTTCTTC
.	TRBV29-1	TRBD1	TRBJ1-4	CSAIMTGGDEKLFF	TGCAGCGCAATAATGACAGGGGGGGATGAAAAACTGTTTTTT
.	TRBV6-1	TRBD2	TRBJ2-3	CATQTSSGAPDTQYF	TGTGCCACCCAGACATCTAGCGGAGCCCCGGATACGCAGTATTTT
.	TRBV5-6	.	TRBJ1-1	CASSFVRRGTEAFF	TGTGCCAGCAGTTTCGTAAGGAGGGGCACTGAAGCTTTCTTT
few	TRBV7-7	TRBD2	TRBJ2-1	CASSFSPSGREGEQFF	TGTGCCAGCAGCTTTTCCCCAAGCGGGAGGGAAGGTGAGCAGTTCTTC
.	TRBV11-2	TRBD2	TRBJ2-5	CAIRPATSGSTQYF	TGTGCCATAAGGCCTGCGACTAGCGGGTCGACCCAGTACTTC
.	TRBV11-2	.	TRBJ2-7	CASSLAGPRYEQYF	TGTGCCAGCAGCTTAGCGGGTCCTCGCTACGAGCAGTACTTC
few	TRBV2	.	TRBJ2-7	CASSFYEQYF	TGTGCCAGCAGCTTCTACGAGCAGTACTTC
.	TRBV30	.	TRBJ1-1	CAWTNRDPEAFF	TGTGCCTGGACAAACAGGGACCCTGAAGCTTTCTTT
.	TRBV4-3	.	TRBJ2-7	CASSQVVGGDESEQYF	TGCGCCAGCAGCCAAGTTGTGGGCGGGGACGAATCCGAGCAGTACTTC
.	TRBV18	.	TRBJ1-2	CASSPSGSAYGYTF	TGTGCCAGCTCACCCTCGGGGAGTGCGTATGGCTACACCTTC
few	TRBV5-1	TRBD1	TRBJ2-6	CASTGTGGRVPGANVLTF	TGCGCCAGCACGGGGACAGGGGGCAGGGTGCCTGGGGCCAACGTCCTGACTTTC
.	TRBV6-5	.	TRBJ1-1	CASTRVLTAEAFF	TGTGCCAGCACCCGAGTTCTAACTGCTGAAGCTTTCTTT
few	TRBV5-5	.	TRBJ1-1	CASSLTGSTEAFF	TGTGCCAGCAGCTTGACAGGGTCCACTGAAGCTTTCTTT
.	TRBV6-5	.	TRBJ1-1	CASSSPGQLNTEAFF	TGTGCCAGCAGTTCCCCTGGACAGCTGAACACTGAAGCTTTCTTT
.	TRBV6-5	TRBD2	TRBJ2-5	CASTSGSKTQYF	TGTGCCAGCACTAGCGGGAGTAAGACCCAGTACTTC
few	TRBV20-1	.	TRBJ2-7	CSASSTYEQYF	TGCAGTGCTAGTAGCACCTACGAGCAGTACTTC
once	TRBV30	.	TRBJ1-4	CAWSGHGRQDEKLFF	TGTGCCTGGAGCGGGCATGGGAGACAGGATGAAAAACTGTTTTTT
.	TRBV7-9	.	TRBJ2-7	CASSLGRRVSSYEQYF	TGTGCCAGCAGCTTGGGCCGACGAGTGAGCTCCTACGAGCAGTACTTC
.	TRBV7-2	TRBD1	TRBJ1-2	CASSPGDSYYGYTF	TGTGCCAGCAGCCCCGGGGACAGCTACTATGGCTACACCTTC
.	TRBV4-1	.	TRBJ2-7	CASSQDPLGTGWGFEQYF	TGCGCCAGCAGCCAAGATCCGCTGGGAACAGGCTGGGGATTCGAGCAGTACTTC
.	TRBV18	.	TRBJ1-2	CASSPQTGGAFNGYTF	TGTGCCAGCTCACCCCAAACGGGGGGCGCTTTTAATGGCTACACCTTC
.	TRBV7-8	.	TRBJ2-7	CASSFRKGVYEQYF	TGTGCCAGCAGCTTTCGGAAAGGGGTCTACGAGCAGTACTTC
once	TRBV27	TRBD1	TRBJ1-2	CASSFSGQGYGYTF	TGTGCCAGCAGTTTTAGTGGACAGGGCTATGGCTACACCTTC
.	TRBV4-2	.	TRBJ2-3	CASSHPSTDTQYF	TGTGCCAGCAGCCATCCTAGCACAGATACGCAGTATTTT
.	TRBV11-2	.	TRBJ1-6	CASSLIRDIVHF	TGTGCCAGCAGCTTAATCAGGGACATCGTGCACTTT
.	TRBV2	.	TRBJ2-1	CASRLQGAGEQFF	TGTGCCAGCAGATTACAAGGTGCGGGTGAGCAGTTCTTC
.	TRBV5-5	.	TRBJ1-1	CASSLGGGEDTEAFF	TGTGCCAGCAGCCTTGGGGGGGGTGAGGACACTGAAGCTTTCTTT
.	TRBV19	.	TRBJ1-3	CASSRLGGGNSGNTIYF	TGTGCCAGTAGCCGACTAGGAGGCGGCAACTCTGGAAACACCATATATTTT
.	TRBV18	.	TRBJ2-1	CASSLTVSVLQTDLSYNEQFF	TGTGCCAGCTCACTTACAGTGTCCGTGCTTCAGACAGATCTCTCCTACAATGAGCAGTTCTTC